This T cell receptor (beta chain) is drawn from a study of cytomegalovirus exposure and HLA in healthy donors. CDR1 is SGHTA and CDR2 is FQGNSA in the germline V gene. The CDR3 is 16 residues long. Primers included in the PCR were 60 Vbeta and 13 Jbeta primers. This table comes from immunoSEQ multiplex PCR, and its TCRdb copy is limited to in-frame clones, with some not included. Of about 180,000 clones in the sample, around four fifths were seen once. Sequencing was carried out using PBMCs. The V call is TRBV7-2, the J call TRBJ2-5, with 14 bases identical to TRBD2. The end of the DNA is better explained by TRBJ2-7, so the J call may be wrong. This receptor was obtained from a young man in good health and CMV-seronegative. The DNA of the CDR3 is TGTGCCAGCAGCCCACAGGGACTAGCGGGAGTCTACGAGCAGTACTTC. Its translation: CASSPQGLAGVYEQYF.